Each of the 7 T cell receptor beta chains below was sequenced from the same sample in a study of technical replicates of blood from several donors. The repertoire was sequenced with immunoSEQ multiplex PCR; TCRdb's copy has only in-frame clones and lacks some. The table shows about 88,000 clones, with 85% to 95% occurring only once. The sample comprised T cells isolated from PBMCs. The receptors derive from a human donor in good health.

The V and J genes are TRBV7-8 and TRBJ2-1, with D perhaps TRBD1 (6 bases). This CDR3 has 13 residues. The V end lost 4 bases, the J end lost 7 bases, and 11 bases lay between the germline ends. Germline assignment: CDR1 SGHVS and CDR2 FQNEAQ. Here the CDR3 reads CASSSDRLNEQFF. CDR3 in DNA: TGTGCCAGCAGCTCAGACAGGTTGAATGAGCAGTTCTTC.

There are a few counts of this clone. The rearrangement joins TRBV5-1 to TRBJ1-4; D is perhaps TRBD1 (6 bases). The germline V and J ends were trimmed by 4 bases and 8 bases, with 18 bases remaining between them. The CDR3 totals 15 residues. CDR1 and CDR2 (germline): SGHRS, YFSETQ. As DNA, the CDR3 is TGCGCCAGCAGCATACAGGGACCGTTCTACGAAAAACTGTTTTTT. Encoded protein: CASSIQGPFYEKLFF.

The chain has TRBV4-2 and TRBJ2-2; D is perhaps TRBD2 (6 bases). CDR3 length equals 18 residues. CDR1 and CDR2 from the germline V gene are LGHNA and YNFKEQ. The V end lost 1 base, the J end lost 0 bases, and 15 bases lay between the germline ends. This CDR3 is CASSQGQGGTANTGELFF. The CDR3 DNA is TGTGCCAGCAGCCAAGGTCAGGGCGGGACGGCGAACACCGGGGAGCTGTTTTTT.

V and J are TRBV6-1 and TRBJ1-5, with a weak D call TRBD1 (5 bases). The CDR3 has 14 residues. Between the trimmed V and J ends, which lost 2 bases and 4 bases, there was a span of 9 bases. Germline CDR1 MNHNS, CDR2 SASEGT. The CDR3 bases are TGTGCCAGCAGTGAATTGGGGGGAAATCAGCCCCAGCATTTT. Amino acid sequence: CASSELGGNQPQHF.

The CDR3 DNA follows: TGTGCCAGCAGCCGCCGACAACCACAGGGTACGGAGACCTACGAGCAGTACTTC. Protein product: CASSRRQPQGTETYEQYF. The V call is TRBV11-3, the J call TRBJ2-7, with D possibly TRBD1 on 6 matching bases. V lost 5 bases to trimming and J lost 2 bases, with 25 bases between them. The CDR3 extends over 18 amino acids. CDR1 SGHNT and CDR2 YENEEA come from the germline V gene.

CDR3: CASTPQGMNTEAFF. The CDR3 DNA sequence: TGTGCCAGCACCCCCCAGGGGATGAACACTGAAGCTTTCTTT. The rearrangement uses TRBV7-2 and TRBJ1-1; D possibly corresponds to TRBD1 (6 bases). Deletions cut 7 bases from V and 0 bases from J, with 12 bases between. The CDR3 runs 14 residues. Germline assignment: CDR1 SGHTA and CDR2 FQGNSA.

The CDR3 bases are TGTGCCAGCAGGTCCATCCAGGTGGGGCAGTATCAGCCCCAGCATTTT. It codes for CASRSIQVGQYQPQHF. The rearrangement links TRBV28 to TRBJ1-5; TRBD1 is a possible D gene (5 bases). From germline, CDR1 is MDHEN and CDR2 SYDVKM. This CDR3 contains 16 residues. The V and J ends lost 6 bases and 5 bases respectively, with 20 bases between them. Together with reference TRBV28 and TRBJ1-5, the CDR3 gives the full variable domain: DVKVTQSSRYLVKRTGEKVFLECVQDMDHENMFWYRQDPGLGLRLIYFSYDVKMKEKGDIPEGYSVSREKKERFSLILESASTNQTSMYLCASRSIQVGQYQPQHFGDGTRLSIL.